The 19 T cell receptor beta chains in this list originate from one sample, sequenced in a study of shared clonotypes between healthy human individuals. Some clones are missing from TCRdb's copy, which holds only in-frame ones; the method was immunoSEQ multiplex PCR. The table has over a million clones, approximately 97% seen once. Input material: naive CD4+ T cells sorted from blood. Described subset: CD45RA+ positively selected. The receptor source for this set is a man aged 25 to 40 in good health.

V usage is TRBV5-1 and J usage is TRBJ2-2; 11 bases map to TRBD2. J was trimmed by 4 bases and V by 4 bases; bases with no gene match: 9. There are 17 residues in the CDR3. The germline gives CDR1 SGHRS, CDR2 YFSETQ. CDR3 protein: CASSPKLAGVGTGELFF. CDR3 DNA: TGCGCCAGCAGCCCCAAACTAGCGGGAGTGGGCACCGGGGAGCTGTTTTTT. Based on the CDR3 plus reference TRBV5-1 and TRBJ2-2, the full variable domain is KAGVTQTPRYLIKTRGQQVTLSCSPISGHRSVSWYQQTPGQGLQFLFEYFSETQRNKGNFPGRFSGRQFSNSRSEMNVSTLELGDSALYLCASSPKLAGVGTGELFFGEGSRLTVL.

The rearrangement uses TRBV19 and TRBJ2-2; perhaps TRBD2 as D (5 bases). V was clipped by 1 base and J by 2 bases, with 5 bases between them. From germline, CDR1 is LNHDA and CDR2 SQIVND (reference sequence). This CDR3 is built from 14 residues. This CDR3 is CASSIGLNTGELFF. The CDR3 DNA follows: TGTGCCAGTAGTATAGGACTAAACACCGGGGAGCTGTTTTTT.

The V gene is TRBV4-1, the J gene TRBJ2-1; 7 nucleotides agree with TRBD1. CDR1 and CDR2 from the germline V gene are MGHRA and YSYEKL. With 4 bases clipped from V and 7 bases from J, the junction kept 19 bases outside the gene matches. This CDR3 is built from 18 residues. CDR3 in amino acids: CASSPPKGRLGGSNEQFF. The CDR3 DNA is TGCGCCAGCAGCCCACCAAAAGGACGGCTAGGGGGCTCGAATGAGCAGTTCTTC.

V and J are TRBV11-2 and TRBJ1-5; no clear D. Deletions cut 1 base from V and 5 bases from J, with 9 bases between. The CDR3 loop spans 14 amino acids. The V gene's germline CDR1 is SGHAT and CDR2 FQNNGV. In DNA form, the CDR3 reads TGTGCCAGCAGCTTAGCCCACACCGATCAGCCCCAGCATTTT. Translation: CASSLAHTDQPQHF. Full variable domain (rest looked up from reference TRBV11-2 and TRBJ1-5): EAGVAQSPRYKIIEKRQSVAFWCNPISGHATLYWYQQILGQGPKLLIQFQNNGVVDDSQLPKDRFSAERLKGVDSTLKIQPAKLEDSAVYLCASSLAHTDQPQHFGDGTRLSIL.

The chain combines TRBV15 with TRBJ2-7; 15 positions agree with TRBD2. The CDR3 extends over 16 amino acids. Germline trimming cut 5 bases from V and 2 bases from J; bases unmatched to any gene: 4. Germline V gives CDR1 LNHNV, CDR2 YYDKDF (reference sequence). CDR3 residues: CATSAGLAGGAYEQYF. The CDR3 DNA reads as TGTGCCACCAGCGCGGGACTAGCGGGAGGAGCCTACGAGCAGTACTTC.

As regards this clone: The sample contains more than one DNA sequence encoding this CDR3. This chain's CDR3 is CSVVGSSYEQYF. The CDR3 DNA reads TGCAGCGTTGTGGGCAGCTCCTACGAGCAGTACTTC. The gene calls are TRBV29-1 and TRBJ2-7; no clear D gene. Germline V CDR1 and CDR2: SQVTM, ANQGSEA. Trimming removed 4 bases from V and 0 bases from J, with 7 bases in between. There are 12 residues in the CDR3.

CDR3: CASSHEGDRGIIGYTF. In DNA form, the CDR3 reads TGTGCCAGCAGCCACGAAGGGGACAGGGGGATTATTGGCTACACCTTC. The chain is built from TRBV4-2 and TRBJ1-2; 11 nucleotides match TRBD1. V lost 3 bases, J lost 7 bases, and 10 bases stayed unmatched. The CDR3 runs 16 residues. The germline V gene encodes CDR1 LGHNA and CDR2 YNFKEQ.

The chain recombines TRBV14 with TRBJ1-3, with a weak D call TRBD1 (6 bases). The CDR3 is 17 amino acids. Germline lookup yields CDR1 SGHDN and CDR2 FVKESK. With 3 bases removed from V and 3 bases from J, the gap between germline ends came to 18 bases. The CDR3 DNA reads TGTGCCAGCAGCCAGAGCAATACAGGGATACTTGGAAACACCATATATTTT. It encodes CASSQSNTGILGNTIYF.

CDR3 protein: CASTPQGEATNEKLFF. DNA for the CDR3: TGTGCCAGCACCCCCCAGGGGGAGGCAACTAATGAAAAACTGTTTTTT. The rearrangement uses TRBV7-9 and TRBJ1-4; 7 positions agree with TRBD1. Losses at the gene ends were 7 bases for V and 0 bases for J; bases not matched to a gene: 8. The CDR3 has 16 amino acids. Germline lookup yields CDR1 SEHNR and CDR2 FQNEAQ (reference sequence).

The chain uses TRBV15 and TRBJ2-1, with 12 nucleotides matching TRBD2. The length of the CDR3 is 16 residues. V lost 1 base, J lost 8 bases, and 6 bases stayed unmatched. CDR1 LNHNV and CDR2 YYDKDF come from the germline V gene (reference sequence). The CDR3 loop reads CATSRVLAGGFDEQFF. CDR3 coding DNA: TGTGCCACCAGCAGAGTACTAGCGGGAGGTTTCGATGAGCAGTTCTTC.

The chain couples TRBV19 to TRBJ1-1; 7 bases fit TRBD1. V lost 5 bases and J lost 1; bases outside the gene matches: 4. This CDR3 region has 14 residues. The germline V gene encodes CDR1 LNHDA and CDR2 SQIVND (reference sequence). As DNA, the CDR3 is TGTGCCAGTAGTCCGACAGGGTCGAACACTGAAGCTTTCTTT. Translation gives CASSPTGSNTEAFF. Full variable domain (missing parts from reference TRBV19 and TRBJ1-1): DGGITQSPKYLFRKEGQNVTLSCEQNLNHDAMYWYRQDPGQGLRLIYYSQIVNDFQKGDIAEGYSVSREKKESFPLTVTSAQKNPTAFYLCASSPTGSNTEAFFGQGTRLTVV.

This CDR3 is CASSPAAGASGNTIYF. The CDR3 DNA is TGTGCCAGCTCCCCGGCCGCGGGGGCGAGTGGAAACACCATATATTTT. The V and J genes are TRBV18 and TRBJ1-3; a weak D match, TRBD1 (6 bases). Trimming shortened V by 6 bases and J by 3 bases, and 18 bases separated the two germline ends. Germline V lookup: CDR1 KGHSH, CDR2 LQKENI. The CDR3 extends over 16 amino acids. Complete variable domain (other parts from reference TRBV18 and TRBJ1-3): NAGVMQNPRHLVRRRGQEARLRCSPMKGHSHVYWYRQLPEEGLKFMVYLQKENIIDESGMPKERFSAEFPKEGPSILRIQQVVRGDSAAYFCASSPAAGASGNTIYFGEGSWLTVV.

This chain uses TRBV6-1 with TRBJ1-3; D is uncertain. Trimming shortened V by 1 base and J by 4 bases, and 11 bases separated the two germline ends. The CDR3 spans 15 residues. Germline V CDR1 and CDR2: MNHNS, SASEGT. The CDR3: CASSEVGLGGNTIYF. The CDR3 region has the DNA TGTGCCAGCAGTGAAGTCGGCTTGGGGGGAAACACCATATATTTT.

This chain connects TRBV4-1 to TRBJ2-1; no clear D. Germline lookup yields CDR1 MGHRA and CDR2 YSYEKL. CDR3 length equals 14 residues. Trimming removed 4 bases at V and 10 bases at J, with 17 bases between. The CDR3 sequence: CASSLQMLKDEQFF. For the CDR3, the DNA is TGCGCCAGCAGCCTACAAATGCTAAAAGACGAGCAGTTCTTC.

This rearrangement joins TRBV10-2 to TRBJ2-1; 8 nucleotides align to TRBD2. Unmatched junction bases numbered 12, after V lost 4 bases and J lost 4 bases. CDR3 length: 17 residues. Looked up from germline, CDR1 is WSHSY and CDR2 is SAAADI. The DNA of the CDR3 is TGCGCCAGCAGTGCAACCTCCGGGACTAGACCGTACAATGAGCAGTTCTTC. The encoded protein is CASSATSGTRPYNEQFF.

This chain links TRBV6-1 with TRBJ2-5, with unresolved D. Germline CDR1 is MNHNS and CDR2 is SASEGT. Between the trimmed V and J ends, which lost 7 bases and 1 base, there was a span of 10 bases. The CDR3 covers 13 residues. This chain's CDR3 is CASKAQPQETQYF. The CDR3, as DNA: TGTGCCAGCAAGGCCCAACCCCAAGAGACCCAGTACTTC.

This clone was observed a single time. Other nucleotide sequences from this sample produce the same CDR3. The gene calls are TRBV30 and TRBJ1-2, with 7 nucleotides matching TRBD1. The CDR3 spans 12 residues. Germline CDR1 reads GTSNPN; CDR2 reads SVGIG (reference sequence). V shed 4 bases, J shed 2 bases, and the junction held 1 base outside the gene matches. The CDR3 nucleotides are TGTGCCTGGACAGGGGGAAACTATGGCTACACCTTC. Translating gives CAWTGGNYGYTF.

This rearrangement joins TRBV7-9 to TRBJ2-5, with 9 bases that match TRBD2. CDR3 length: 15 amino acids. Germline CDR1 reads SEHNR; CDR2 reads FQNEAQ (reference sequence). V lost 8 bases, J lost 2 bases, and 9 bases stayed unmatched. CDR3 DNA sequence: TGTGCCAGCGAGAGGACGGGACTAGCACAAGAGACCCAGTACTTC. Protein: CASERTGLAQETQYF.

This sequence joins TRBV27 and TRBJ2-2; the match to TRBD2 covers 13 bases. With 5 bases clipped from V and 6 bases from J, the junction kept 18 bases outside the gene matches. The germline V gene has CDR1 MNHEY and CDR2 SMNVEV (reference sequence). The CDR3 totals 20 residues. CDR3 in amino acids: CASSLRTPGLAGISSGELFF. The CDR3 DNA is TGTGCCAGCAGTCTCCGCACTCCGGGACTAGCGGGGATATCATCCGGGGAGCTGTTTTTT.